This T cell receptor (beta chain) stems from a study of early T cells in non-severe SARS-CoV-2 infection (dated by TCRdb to the early 2020s). In the study overall: TCR sequencing used bulk RNA from unsorted whole blood, so alpha and beta chains could not be paired.

The germline V gene (reference sequence) gives CDR1 as LNHDA and CDR2 as SQIVND. The CDR3 numbers 12 residues from cysteine through phenylalanine. The only DNA kept is the CDR3, 36 bases in frame from the first base. The junction shows trimming of 4 bases on V and 7 bases on J, plus 8 bases between the germline ends. This clonotype was seen ten or more times. This receptor's antigen is unknown. One base away there is no much larger clone; base qualities are not given. Findings and caveats that apply to the study as a whole: VDJdb matching was skewed toward anti-spike CD8 responses, so virus-specific expansions were likely underestimated and private and CD4 specificities were missed.

Libraries were constructed by 5' RACE. Instrument on record: NextSeq 500. Unique molecular identifiers were attached to individual cDNA molecules in the TCR library protocol so that sequencing error and PCR bias could be corrected. TCR alpha and beta chains were both sequenced, and the abundances of alpha and beta sequences in each sample were closely correlated with each other. As for how the authors treated the data: V gene, J gene and CDR3 annotation of TCR sequences was performed with Decombinator V4. TCRs were defined as expanded if a significant change between any two time points was detected under a Poisson model with p below 0.0001. Abundances of TCRs were expressed as counts per million after normalisation to the total number of TCRs sequenced in each sample. MAIT TCRs were defined by TRAV1-2 paired with TRAJ12, TRAJ20 or TRAJ33, and iNKT TCRs by TRAV10 paired with TRAJ18. VDJdb, accessed on 1 November 2021, was searched for TCRs annotated for CMV, EBV and SARS-CoV-2, and TCRs annotated for more than one antigen were excluded. Starting from the raw public reads, TCRdb applied fastp trimming at Q25, assembled clones with MiXCR and retained in-frame beta chains. Entries are consolidated by CDR3 protein sequence, retaining the most common genes and DNA. These V and J calls originate from TCRdb's pipeline instead of the authors' own analysis. The sample table shows some 30,000 distinct CDR3 sequences, and over 6.5% are seen once. The ten top clones hold approximately 2.5% of the sample.

Set within a cohort of healthcare workers in London, UK, this nested case-control study involved weekly PCR testing of nasopharyngeal swabs along with blood sampling. Healthcare workers were recruited during the week of the UK lockdown, between 23 and 31 March 2020, and followed weekly for up to roughly 15 weeks. The sequencing input was whole blood. The TCR originated in an adult who was a healthcare worker with PCR-confirmed SARS-CoV-2 infection or an uninfected control (not recorded which). The V and J segments used are TRBV19 and TRBJ2-1, with the identity of the D gene unclear. The DNA sequence reads TGTGCCAGTAGTACCTTTGGGAATGAGCAGTTCTTC. Translated, this gives CASSTFGNEQFF.